Shown below are 21 T cell receptor beta chains from a single sample sequenced in a study of T-cell memory formation after mild COVID-19. In TCRdb, the 5' RACE reads were re-called with MiXCR into one record per CDR3 protein. The data show 450,000 to 650,000 distinct CDR3 sequences, roughly 18% seen once. The sample taken for sequencing was PBMCs or a T cell subset sorted from them (not recorded which). The receptor set was obtained from an adult woman who had mild COVID-19 (a few samples of this study predate the infection). Cell type and time point are not known.

The J gene is TRBJ1-1, the V gene TRBV29-1, with D uncertain. The CDR3 totals 14 residues. V gave up 3 bases and J gave up 0 bases, with 11 bases separating them. CDR1 is SQVTM, CDR2 ANQGSEA, per germline. The CDR3 coding sequence is TGCAGCGTTGACAGGTTCCAAATGAACACTGAAGCTTTCTTT. Its protein is CSVDRFQMNTEAFF.

In its sample, this clonotype was seen a few times. The V call is TRBV5-6, the J call TRBJ2-1; D perhaps matches TRBD1 (6 bases). Germline V lookup: CDR1 SGHDT, CDR2 YYEEEE. Trimming took off 1 base at V and 5 bases at J, with 16 bases between the two ends. The CDR3 covers 16 residues. CDR3 in amino acids: CASSLLRGKWDNEQFF. The CDR3 DNA reads as TGTGCCAGCAGCTTGTTAAGGGGGAAATGGGACAATGAGCAGTTCTTC.

This clonotype came up a few times. The chain has TRBV24-1 and TRBJ2-5; 8 bases are shared with TRBD1. Germline CDR1 reads KGHDR; CDR2 reads SFDVKD. The CDR3 length is 16 residues. V lost 1 base to trimming and J lost 4 bases; unmatched junction nucleotides: 7. CDR3 sequence (DNA): TGTGCCACCAGTGATTTTGGCCCGACAGGGGCAGAGACCCAGTACTTC. Protein sequence: CATSDFGPTGAETQYF.

V usage is TRBV3-1 and J usage is TRBJ2-5, with TRBD1 identical over 10 bases. J was trimmed by 2 bases and V by 1 base; bases with no gene match: 4. Germline-derived CDR1 and CDR2 are LGHDT and YNNKEL (reference sequence). The CDR3 runs 16 residues. The CDR3 DNA sequence: TGTGCCAGCAGCCAAGCAACGGGACAGGGGCAAGAGACCCAGTACTTC. Translation: CASSQATGQGQETQYF.

The rearrangement uses TRBV5-8 and TRBJ1-1; unclear D gene. The CDR3 runs 13 residues. V was pared by 0 bases and J by 7 bases, with 10 bases between. CDR1 SGHTS and CDR2 YDEGEE come from the germline V gene. The CDR3 nucleotides are TGTGCCAGCAGCTTGGTTAGGCATCGTGAAGCTTTCTTT. Amino acids: CASSLVRHREAFF.

This rearrangement joins TRBV12-3 or TRBV12-4 to TRBJ2-2; no firm D call. V lost 1 base to trimming and J lost 7 bases, with 4 bases between them. The CDR3 is 12 residues long. The CDR3 reads CASSLVVGELFF. DNA of the CDR3: TGTGCCAGCAGTTTAGTGGTCGGGGAGCTGTTTTTT.

Here the CDR3 DNA reads TGTGCCAGCAGCTTACACTCTGGGATCGGTGAAGCTTTCTTT. Its protein is CASSLHSGIGEAFF. The gene calls are TRBV7-3 and TRBJ1-1, with unresolved D. The CDR3 covers 14 residues. In germline, CDR1 is SGHTA, CDR2 FQGTGA. Between the trimmed V and J ends, which lost 2 bases and 7 bases, there was a span of 14 bases.

The table lists this clonotype with a few counts. The chain carries TRBV9 and TRBJ1-1; D is undetermined. Germline-derived CDR1 and CDR2 are SGDLS and YYNGEE. The CDR3 totals 14 residues. Trimming took 0 bases from V and 4 from J, leaving 10 bases between them. The CDR3: CASSVVVGFTEAFF. The CDR3 DNA follows: TGTGCCAGCAGCGTAGTCGTAGGGTTCACTGAAGCTTTCTTT.

The chain recombines TRBV29-1 with TRBJ1-1; D unresolved. Trimming took 0 bases from V and 5 from J, leaving 10 bases between them. Germline-derived CDR1 and CDR2 are SQVTM and ANQGSEA. CDR3 length: 13 amino acids. This CDR3 is CSVEDPWWTEAFF. CDR3 in DNA: TGCAGCGTTGAAGATCCATGGTGGACTGAAGCTTTCTTT.

The chain recombines TRBV24-1 with TRBJ2-1, with 7 nucleotides matching TRBD2. The V and J ends lost 6 bases and 2 bases, in that order; junction bases with no gene match: 9. Germline CDR1 reads KGHDR; CDR2 reads SFDVKD. The CDR3 length is 16 residues. CDR3 nucleotides: TGTGCCACCAGTCGAGACGCAGCGGGGACCTACAATGAGCAGTTCTTC. This sequence encodes CATSRDAAGTYNEQFF.

This clonotype was detected only a few times. V gene TRBV12-3 or TRBV12-4 combines with J gene TRBJ2-7; 10 bases fit TRBD2. V lost 6 bases and J lost 4; bases outside the gene matches: 9. This CDR3 contains 15 residues. The CDR3: CASSPSGSPSYEQYF. CDR3 DNA sequence: TGTGCCAGCAGCCCTAGCGGGAGCCCTTCGTACGAGCAGTACTTC.

The sample holds a few counts of this clonotype. This chain connects TRBV20-1 to TRBJ2-3; D may correspond to TRBD1 or TRBD2 (7 bases each). Trimming took off 4 bases at V and 6 bases at J, with 11 bases between the two ends. The CDR3 covers 12 residues. In germline, CDR1 is DFQATT, CDR2 SNEGSKA (reference sequence). CDR3 sequence reads: CSATQGGDTQYF. CDR3 sequence (DNA): TGCAGTGCTACCCAGGGGGGGGATACGCAGTATTTT.

This chain links TRBV4-1 with TRBJ1-5, with D tentatively TRBD1 (6 bases). This CDR3 has 15 amino acids. Trimming cost V 1 base and J 6 bases, with 13 bases left between them. Germline values: CDR1 MGHRA, CDR2 YSYEKL. CDR3 amino acids: CASSQVGGGVQPQHF. The CDR3 region has the DNA TGCGCCAGCAGCCAAGTAGGGGGGGGTGTTCAGCCCCAGCATTTT.

J is TRBJ2-5 and V is TRBV4-2; 13 nucleotides match TRBD2. Germline CDR1 reads LGHNA; CDR2 reads YNFKEQ. Unmatched junction bases numbered 8, after V lost 3 bases and J lost 4 bases. The CDR3 has 17 amino acids. The CDR3 DNA is TGTGCCAGCAGCCAGCCGGGACTAGCGGGAAAAGGAGAGACCCAGTACTTC. It is translated as CASSQPGLAGKGETQYF.

This clonotype was seen more than once but under ten times. The chain joins TRBV3-1 to TRBJ2-7, with D perhaps matching TRBD1 or TRBD2 (5 bases each). The CDR3 has 15 amino acids. In germline, CDR1 is LGHDT, CDR2 YNNKEL (reference sequence). V lost 1 base, J lost 3 bases, and 13 bases lay in between. The CDR3 reads CASSQGSGSGYEQYF. CDR3 DNA: TGTGCCAGCAGCCAAGGTTCAGGGAGCGGCTACGAGCAGTACTTC.

This clonotype was counted between two and nine times. The V call is TRBV9, the J call TRBJ2-3, with D perhaps matching TRBD2 (6 bases). Germline assignment: CDR1 SGDLS and CDR2 YYNGEE. The CDR3 loop spans 15 amino acids. V was pared by 3 bases and J by 3 bases, with 14 bases between. DNA for the CDR3: TGTGCCAGCAGCGGCCATGGGGGAGGTACAGATACGCAGTATTTT. This encodes CASSGHGGGTDTQYF.

This rearrangement joins TRBV5-1 to TRBJ2-1, with D perhaps TRBD2 (5 bases). CDR1 and CDR2 (germline): SGHRS, YFSETQ. The CDR3 consists of 17 residues. V was shortened by 4 bases and J by 0 bases, with 17 bases between the two germline ends. The CDR3 protein is CASSPERGLDSYNEQFF. CDR3 DNA sequence: TGCGCCAGCAGCCCGGAACGAGGACTCGACTCCTACAATGAGCAGTTCTTC.

The chain recombines TRBV7-9 with TRBJ2-7; tentative D call: TRBD2 (6 bases). The CDR3 is made up of 13 amino acids. Germline-derived CDR1 and CDR2 are SEHNR and FQNEAQ (reference sequence). V gave up 5 bases and J gave up 4 bases, with 12 bases separating them. CDR3 bases: TGTGCCAGCAGCCTGGGACTTTATTACGAGCAGTACTTC. This sequence encodes CASSLGLYYEQYF. Together with reference TRBV7-9 and TRBJ2-7, the CDR3 gives the full variable domain: DTGVSQNPRHKITKRGQNVTFRCDPISEHNRLYWYRQTLGQGPEFLTYFQNEAQLEKSRLLSDRFSAERPKGSFSTLEIQRTEQGDSAMYLCASSLGLYYEQYFGPGTRLTVT.

This clonotype was seen a handful of times. Here the CDR3 reads CASSSGRARGDTQYF. CDR3 coding DNA: TGTGCCAGCAGCTCAGGAAGGGCTAGGGGGGATACGCAGTATTTT. V and J are TRBV7-6 and TRBJ2-3; a possible D gene is TRBD1 (6 bases). The V end lost 4 bases, the J end lost 6 bases, and 17 bases lay between the germline ends. This CDR3 comprises 15 residues. CDR1 and CDR2 from the germline V gene are SGHVS and FNYEAQ.

CDR3 residues: CASSYSGLAGEMAQYF. The CDR3 bases are TGTGCCAGCAGTTACTCCGGACTAGCGGGAGAAATGGCCCAGTACTTC. The genes are TRBV6-5 and TRBJ2-5, with TRBD2 matching over 13 bases. Germline trimming cut 0 bases from V and 9 bases from J; bases unmatched to any gene: 7. There are 16 residues in the CDR3. Looked up from germline, CDR1 is MNHEY and CDR2 is SVGAGI.

This clonotype was found a few times. This sequence joins TRBV12-3 or TRBV12-4 and TRBJ2-5; D might be TRBD1 (8 bases). This CDR3 comprises 14 residues. The ends were cut back, 5 bases at V and 2 bases at J, with 12 bases in the middle. The CDR3 region is CASSHRGGQETQYF. CDR3 sequence (DNA): TGTGCCAGCAGTCACAGGGGGGGACAAGAGACCCAGTACTTC.